This T cell receptor (beta chain) was recovered during a study of OX40 agonist ivuxolimab in advanced cancers. The study, taken as a whole, reports: No antigen was identified for the clonally expanded peripheral T cells.

Generated by immunoSEQ multiplex PCR, the TCRdb table keeps only in-frame clones and is missing some. The profile shows 20,000 to 30,000 clones, around 76% of them singletons. V lost 2 bases to trimming and J lost 3 bases, with 17 bases between them. This CDR3 is built from 16 residues. From germline, CDR1 is MNHNY and CDR2 SVGAGI (reference sequence). Sampled blood was obtained at baseline, cycle 4 day 1, and cycle 7 day 1. To note about this clone: Its specificity is not known.

This receptor was identified in an adult with an advanced solid tumor such as melanoma, head and neck, liver or kidney cancer. The V gene is TRBV6-6, the J gene TRBJ2-7, with D possibly called TRBD1 or TRBD2 (5 bases each). The sample consisted of CD4+ or CD8+ T cells sorted from blood, taken in a trial of the OX40 agonist ivuxolimab. The CDR3 DNA follows: TGTGCCAGCAGTTACGTTGCGTTAGCGAGGGGCTACGAGCAGTACTTC. It yields the protein CASSYVALARGYEQYF.